Each of the 14 T cell receptor beta chains below was sequenced from the same sample in a study of blood T cells in healthy people across ages. A second PCR, run for roughly 7 to 11 cycles, used a sample-barcoded 5' primer plus a J-beta primer mix. TCRdb re-derived calls from the 5' RACE reads in MiXCR, one entry per CDR3 protein. The table lists roughly 1.4 million distinct CDR3 sequences, 59% of them singletons. The specimen was blood. The receptors stem from a man between 18 and 35 years old in good health.

V usage is TRBV11-3 and J usage is TRBJ2-2; the D is unclear. Germline V gene sequence: CDR1 SGHNT, CDR2 YENEEA. The CDR3 is made up of 13 amino acids. V lost 0 bases, J lost 7 bases, and 6 bases lay in between. The CDR3 region has the DNA TGTGCCAGCAGCTTAGATTCGTACGGGGAGCTGTTTTTT. This translates into CASSLDSYGELFF.

V is TRBV20-1 and J is TRBJ2-5; D may be TRBD1 or TRBD2 (5 bases each). This CDR3 spans 14 amino acids. V was shortened by 6 bases and J by 2 bases, with 16 bases between the two germline ends. Germline V gives CDR1 DFQATT, CDR2 SNEGSKA (reference sequence). The CDR3 DNA is TGCAGTGCCACCCGGGGCGTCTTTCAAGAGACCCAGTACTTC. Its protein is CSATRGVFQETQYF.

The chain carries TRBV20-1 and TRBJ2-1; D ambiguous. The CDR3 sequence is 12 residues long. CDR1 and CDR2 (germline): DFQATT, SNEGSKA (reference sequence). V was cut by 0 bases and J by 7 bases, with 7 bases left in between. The CDR3 here is CSARDAPNEQFF. CDR3 DNA: TGCAGTGCTAGAGATGCCCCGAATGAGCAGTTCTTC.

This clonotype has more than one count but fewer than ten. This chain connects TRBV20-1 to TRBJ2-5; 8 nucleotides line up with TRBD2. The CDR3 extends over 16 amino acids. Germline trimming cut 5 bases from V and 2 bases from J; bases unmatched to any gene: 13. CDR1 and CDR2 (germline): DFQATT, SNEGSKA (reference sequence). The DNA of the CDR3 is TGCAGTGCTCCCCTGTCGGCTAGCGGGCGACAAGAGACCCAGTACTTC. It yields the protein CSAPLSASGRQETQYF.

V and J are TRBV10-3 and TRBJ1-2, with 9 bases fitting TRBD1. V lost 8 bases to trimming and J lost 3 bases; unmatched junction nucleotides: 7. In germline, CDR1 is ENHRY, CDR2 SYGVKD. The CDR3 spans 14 residues. CDR3 sequence reads: CAISRDRDYYGYTF. In nucleotides, the CDR3 is TGTGCCATCTCCCGGGACAGGGATTACTATGGCTACACCTTC.

The chain employs TRBV6-1 and TRBJ1-1; a weak D match, TRBD1 (5 bases). CDR1 MNHNS and CDR2 SASEGT come from the germline V gene. CDR3 length: 15 residues. The ends were cut back, 0 bases at V and 0 bases at J, with 8 bases in the middle. The CDR3 bases are TGTGCCAGCAGTGAAGCTGGGGGTCTGAACACTGAAGCTTTCTTT. This sequence encodes CASSEAGGLNTEAFF.

The chain combines TRBV6-6 with TRBJ2-6; perhaps D is TRBD1 or TRBD2 (5 bases each). This CDR3 is built from 16 residues. Trimming removed 3 bases from V and 3 bases from J, with 12 bases in between. CDR1 is MNHNY and CDR2 is SVGAGI in the germline V gene (reference sequence). The CDR3 reads CASSYGGRFGANVLTF. The CDR3, as DNA: TGTGCCAGCAGTTATGGGGGTAGATTTGGGGCCAACGTCCTGACTTTC.

This clonotype was counted only a few times. This could be a read error, since a much larger clone is one nucleotide away. The chain joins TRBV29-1 to TRBJ2-7, with 8 positions matching TRBD1. CDR1 and CDR2 from the germline V gene are SQVTM and ANQGSEA. The CDR3 sequence is 14 residues long. V was pared by 4 bases and J by 5 bases, with 10 bases of the junction left unmatched. For the CDR3, the DNA is TGCAGCGTTGGGGGACAGGCCCCGTTAAACGAGCAGTACTTC. Protein: CSVGGQAPLNEQYF.

The gene calls are TRBV20-1 and TRBJ1-4; D ambiguous. V lost 0 bases to trimming and J lost 3 bases, with 11 bases between them. This CDR3 comprises 15 residues. CDR1 is DFQATT, CDR2 SNEGSKA, per germline (reference sequence). The CDR3 protein is CSARDPRSPNEKLFF. The CDR3 nucleotides are TGCAGTGCTAGAGATCCCCGATCTCCTAATGAAAAACTGTTTTTT.

CDR3 nucleotide sequence: TGCAGTGCTAGGGACAGTCTAAACTTTGAAGCTTTCTTT. As protein: CSARDSLNFEAFF. This sequence joins TRBV20-1 and TRBJ1-1; tentatively, D is TRBD1 (6 bases). The V end lost 3 bases, the J end lost 7 bases, and 15 bases lay between the germline ends. Germline assignment: CDR1 DFQATT and CDR2 SNEGSKA (reference sequence). CDR3 length: 13 residues.

The gene calls are TRBV28 and TRBJ2-5; a possible D gene is TRBD1 (6 bases). Germline loops: CDR1 MDHEN, CDR2 SYDVKM. Trimming stripped 1 base from V and 7 bases from J, with 16 bases between. The CDR3 has 15 amino acids. Written as DNA, the CDR3 is TGTGCCAGCAGTTTATTGTTCAGGGGCACGTGGACCCAGTACTTC. As protein: CASSLLFRGTWTQYF.

CDR3 sequence: CASSSLARQEGGEQFF. CDR3 nucleotide sequence: TGTGCCAGCAGCTCCCTGGCTCGGCAGGAGGGTGGGGAGCAGTTCTTC. J is TRBJ2-1 and V is TRBV7-2; perhaps TRBD2 as D (6 bases). CDR1 SGHTA and CDR2 FQGNSA come from the germline V gene. The CDR3 is 16 amino acids. Trimming cost V 4 bases and J 10 bases, with 23 bases left between them.

This clonotype was observed at least ten times. The CDR3 DNA follows: TGTGCCAGCAAGGGCTGGAGGACGCAGTATTTT. Protein product: CASKGWRTQYF. The rearrangement joins TRBV28 to TRBJ2-3; D might be TRBD2 (5 bases). V lost 7 bases, J lost 9 bases, and 11 bases lay in between. The germline V gene encodes CDR1 MDHEN and CDR2 SYDVKM. The CDR3 covers 11 residues.

The V and J genes are TRBV27 and TRBJ2-5; D is unclear. Judging by the DNA end, TRBJ2-7 fits better; the J call may be wrong. Looked up from germline, CDR1 is MNHEY and CDR2 is SMNVEV (reference sequence). This CDR3 has 14 residues. Written as DNA, the CDR3 is TGTGCCAGCAGTTTCTCTACAGCTTCCTACGAGCAGTACTTC. Translated, it gives CASSFSTASYEQYF.